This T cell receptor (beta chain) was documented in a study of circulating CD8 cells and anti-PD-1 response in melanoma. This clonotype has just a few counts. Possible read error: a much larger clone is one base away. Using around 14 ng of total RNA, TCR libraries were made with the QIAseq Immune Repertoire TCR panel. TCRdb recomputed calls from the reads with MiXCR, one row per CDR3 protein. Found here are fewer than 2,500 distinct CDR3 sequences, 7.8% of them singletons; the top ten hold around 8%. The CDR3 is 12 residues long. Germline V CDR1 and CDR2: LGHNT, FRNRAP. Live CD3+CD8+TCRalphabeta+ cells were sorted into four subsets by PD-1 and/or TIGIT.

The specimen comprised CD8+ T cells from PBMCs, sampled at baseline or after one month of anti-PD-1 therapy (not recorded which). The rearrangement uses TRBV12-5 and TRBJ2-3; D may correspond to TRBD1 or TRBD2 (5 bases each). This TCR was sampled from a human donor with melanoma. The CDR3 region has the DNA TGTACTAGTGGTCTGGGGGCAGATACGCAGTATTTT. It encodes CTSGLGADTQYF.